A single sample gave rise to the 11 T cell receptor beta chains below, sequenced in a study of cytomegalovirus exposure and HLA in healthy donors. Researchers ran the PCR with 60 Vbeta and 13 Jbeta primers. TCRdb's copy holds only in-frame clones and misses some; the assay was immunoSEQ multiplex PCR. The repertoire has around 130,000 clones, approximately 79% of them found once; the top ten carry 2.1%. Sequencing was carried out using PBMCs. The receptors here all came from a man in his thirties or forties in good health and CMV-seronegative.

This clone was counted only a few times. Here the CDR3 DNA reads TGTGCCACCCGGACAGGGGACTCCTACGAGCAGTACTTC. It encodes CATRTGDSYEQYF. The chain recombines TRBV28 with TRBJ2-7; 9 bases fit TRBD1. Germline lookup yields CDR1 MDHEN and CDR2 SYDVKM. The trim removed 10 bases at V and 0 bases at J, leaving 4 bases unmatched. This CDR3 contains 13 residues.

The chain employs TRBV7-8 and TRBJ1-1; weak D call: TRBD1 (5 bases). The ends were cut back, 1 base at V and 1 base at J, with 13 bases in the middle. Germline V gene sequence: CDR1 SGHVS, CDR2 FQNEAQ. The CDR3 covers 16 residues. The CDR3 sequence: CASSLEGGRGNTEAFF. CDR3 DNA: TGTGCCAGCAGCTTAGAGGGTGGGAGGGGGAACACTGAAGCTTTCTTT. The whole variable domain, filled in from reference TRBV7-8 and TRBJ1-1, reads GAGVSQSPRYKVAKRGQDVALRCDPISGHVSLFWYQQALGQGPEFLTYFQNEAQLDKSGLPSDRFFAERPEGSVSTLKIQRTQQEDSAVYLCASSLEGGRGNTEAFFGQGTRLTVV.

V and J are TRBV30 and TRBJ2-2; tentatively, D is TRBD2 (5 bases). Germline CDR1 GTSNPN, CDR2 SVGIG (reference sequence). CDR3 length: 15 residues. Deletions cut 1 base from V and 2 bases from J, with 11 bases between. The CDR3 spells CAWSGGWANTGELFF. For the CDR3, the DNA is TGTGCCTGGAGTGGAGGGTGGGCCAACACCGGGGAGCTGTTTTTT.

This clone was detected a few times. V is TRBV15 and J is TRBJ1-4; D ambiguous. The CDR3 totals 16 residues. Per germline, CDR1 LNHNV and CDR2 YYDKDF (reference sequence). Trimming shortened V by 4 bases and J by 0 bases, and 12 bases separated the two germline ends. CDR3 nucleotide sequence: TGTGCCACCAGCAACAGACCAGCTGCAACTAATGAAAAACTGTTTTTT. Translated, it gives CATSNRPAATNEKLFF.

The CDR3 region is CSADTGSIQYF. The CDR3 DNA reads as TGCAGTGCGGATACAGGGTCCATTCAGTACTTC. V usage is TRBV20-1 and J usage is TRBJ2-4; a possible D gene is TRBD1 (6 bases). From germline, CDR1 is DFQATT and CDR2 SNEGSKA (reference sequence). The CDR3 loop spans 11 amino acids. Trimming removed 6 bases from V and 9 bases from J, with 12 bases in between.

This clone occurred once. The chain recombines TRBV7-9 with TRBJ2-5; 7 nucleotides align to TRBD1. Germline loops: CDR1 SEHNR, CDR2 FQNEAQ (reference sequence). The junction had 4 bases not matched to a gene; V was cut back by 2 bases and J by 1 base. This CDR3 has 15 residues. The CDR3 protein is CASSLRGQPQETQYF. The CDR3 DNA reads as TGTGCCAGCAGCTTAAGGGGACAGCCCCAAGAGACCCAGTACTTC.

This clone has a single count. A junction boundary mismatches the germline segment, possibly from a read error. This chain links TRBV5-1 with TRBJ1-1; possible D gene TRBD1, 5 bases. Germline V lookup: CDR1 SGHRS, CDR2 YFSETQ. This CDR3 has 15 amino acids. CDR3 sequence: CASSLAGHLGTEAFF. Written as DNA, the CDR3 is TGCGCCAGCAGTTTGGCAGGGCACTTAGGGACTGAAGCTTTCTTT.

The chain carries TRBV10-3 and TRBJ1-4, with TRBD1 matching 9 bases. Looked up from germline, CDR1 is ENHRY and CDR2 is SYGVKD. The CDR3 totals 18 residues. J lost 1 base, V lost 3 bases, and 9 bases had no gene match. The CDR3 DNA reads TGTGCCATCAGTGACCACAGGGGGCATGGAGAAACTAATGAAAAACTGTTTTTT. It yields the protein CAISDHRGHGETNEKLFF.

J is TRBJ2-7 and V is TRBV28; tentatively, D is TRBD1 (5 bases). Germline V gives CDR1 MDHEN, CDR2 SYDVKM. Trimming took off 2 bases at V and 5 bases at J, with 10 bases between the two ends. This CDR3 has 13 residues. DNA for the CDR3: TGTGCCAGCAGTTTAAAGGGGCCAGACGAGCAGTACTTC. This translates into CASSLKGPDEQYF.

This sequence joins TRBV6-4 and TRBJ2-7, with D possibly TRBD2 on 6 matching bases. Trimming took off 5 bases at V and 6 bases at J, with 20 bases between the two ends. Germline V CDR1 and CDR2: MRHNA, SNTAGT. This CDR3 contains 15 residues. In DNA, the CDR3 is TGTGCCAGCAGTCCCGGACCGCCGGGGGTGAGCGAGCAGTACTTC. Protein product: CASSPGPPGVSEQYF.

The table lists this clone with a count of one. The chain has TRBV5-1 and TRBJ2-7, with 12 positions matching TRBD2. After removal of 4 bases from V and 7 bases from J, the junction contained 12 bases not matched to a gene. The CDR3 spans 16 residues. CDR1 and CDR2 from the germline V gene are SGHRS and YFSETQ. The CDR3 DNA follows: TGCGCCAGCAGCAACCGACTAGCGGGGGCCCAAGGGGAGCAGTACTTC. Protein sequence: CASSNRLAGAQGEQYF.